These T cell receptor beta chains were read from a single sample in a study of OX40 agonist ivuxolimab in advanced cancers. The repertoire was sequenced with immunoSEQ multiplex PCR; TCRdb's copy has only in-frame clones and lacks some. The table records about 20,000 clones, about 86% of them present only once. Specimen: CD4+ or CD8+ T cells sorted from blood, collected in a trial of the OX40 agonist ivuxolimab. These receptors originate from an adult with an advanced solid tumor such as melanoma, head and neck, liver or kidney cancer. Each CDR3 is given with its conserved first and last residue. The D gene is left open where the match is weak.

CDR3 length	V gene	J gene	D gene	CDR3 protein
15	TRBV9	TRBJ2-7	-	CASSVEDTRTYEQYF
16	TRBV5-6	TRBJ2-3	TRBD2	CASSLRIAGSTDTQYF
15	TRBV7-3	TRBJ2-1	TRBD2	CASSSGRAGYNEQFF
15	TRBV5-1	TRBJ1-6	-	CASSLEGMGGSPLHF
14	TRBV5-5	TRBJ1-1	-	CASTLLGLMTEAFF
15	TRBV9	TRBJ2-2	TRBD1	CASSSGQGDTGELFF
14	TRBV21-1	TRBJ2-3	-	CASKCGRRADTQYF
16	TRBV19	TRBJ1-5	TRBD1	CASSIVGGQAWEPQHF
13	TRBV25-1	TRBJ1-2	-	CASRDRANYGYTF
15	TRBV9	TRBJ2-2	TRBD1	CASSVQGAITGELFF
13	TRBV6-5	TRBJ1-5	TRBD1	CASSLDRGQPQHF
14	TRBV19	TRBJ1-5	-	CASRGGALNQPQHF
14	TRBV29-1	TRBJ2-5	TRBD1	CSVGRTGEKETQYF
17	TRBV4-1	TRBJ1-1	-	CASSQDGVGGVNTEAFF
15	TRBV7-8	TRBJ2-5	TRBD1	CASSLAGTGQETQYF
15	TRBV4-1	TRBJ2-1	-	CASSQERVQYNEQFF
14	TRBV5-1	TRBJ2-5	-	CASSLAADQETQYF
15	TRBV5-4	TRBJ2-6	-	CASSFLAAGANVLTF
14	TRBV19	TRBJ2-7	-	CASSQAVQTYEQYF
15	TRBV5-4	TRBJ2-7	TRBD1	CASSFVDRVNYEQYF
13	TRBV14	TRBJ1-1	-	CASSQEIRTEAFF
12	TRBV10-3	TRBJ2-1	-	CAISGSYNEQFF
14	TRBV7-2	TRBJ2-3	TRBD1	CASSLDQGADTQYF
14	TRBV7-2	TRBJ1-3	-	CASSDRSSGNTIYF
16	TRBV27	TRBJ1-5	TRBD1	CTRLGGQRISNQPQHF
16	TRBV29-1	TRBJ2-1	-	CSVGPRTPGEDNEQFF
16	TRBV5-6	TRBJ2-3	TRBD2	CASSFIAGPSTDTQYF
15	TRBV2	TRBJ2-5	TRBD2	CASGAGSGGGETQYF
14	TRBV28	TRBJ1-1	-	CASITIVRDTEAFF
14	TRBV6-6	TRBJ2-3	TRBD2	CASNTGGLAGGQYF
16	TRBV6-6	TRBJ2-1	-	CASSPPIGRTGDEQFF
11	TRBV7-8	TRBJ2-1	-	CASSGRDEQFF
13	TRBV11-2	TRBJ2-5	-	CASSQEEGETQYF
15	TRBV15	TRBJ1-2	TRBD1	CATSRGAGGAVGYTF
13	TRBV11-2	TRBJ2-7	-	CASSLSGGYEQYF
13	TRBV28	TRBJ1-2	-	CASSLANHYGYTF
13	TRBV2	TRBJ2-5	-	CASTDRFPETQYF
12	TRBV29-1	TRBJ2-5	TRBD1	CSATGVVETQYF
12	TRBV9	TRBJ1-2	-	CASSALGVGYTF
14	TRBV6-5	TRBJ2-3	-	CASSYVGPTDTQYF
13	TRBV2	TRBJ1-6	-	CASRESSGEPLHF
15	TRBV6-6	TRBJ1-6	TRBD1	CATSPPGQVSPPLHF
14	TRBV19	TRBJ2-7	-	CASSVRDSSYEQYF
16	TRBV5-1	TRBJ2-5	TRBD1	CASSSGTGGYQETQYF
13	TRBV11-3	TRBJ2-3	-	CASSLDQLATQYF
13	TRBV7-3	TRBJ2-3	-	CASSLLGTDTQYF
15	TRBV16	TRBJ2-7	TRBD1	CASSHRDRVRYEQYF
12	TRBV6-5	TRBJ1-2	-	CASSYGRYGYTF
15	TRBV9	TRBJ1-2	-	CASSLLPAPNYGYTF
14	TRBV19	TRBJ2-1	-	CASSMGGSYNEQFF
13	TRBV11-2	TRBJ2-5	-	CASSFAHQETQYF
14	TRBV6-1	TRBJ2-1	-	CASSDRLARDEQFF
14	TRBV18	TRBJ1-1	-	CASTFQGLGTEAFF
13	TRBV30	TRBJ2-7	TRBD1	CACRTGEFYEQYF
12	TRBV2	TRBJ1-5	-	CASSAGYQPQHF